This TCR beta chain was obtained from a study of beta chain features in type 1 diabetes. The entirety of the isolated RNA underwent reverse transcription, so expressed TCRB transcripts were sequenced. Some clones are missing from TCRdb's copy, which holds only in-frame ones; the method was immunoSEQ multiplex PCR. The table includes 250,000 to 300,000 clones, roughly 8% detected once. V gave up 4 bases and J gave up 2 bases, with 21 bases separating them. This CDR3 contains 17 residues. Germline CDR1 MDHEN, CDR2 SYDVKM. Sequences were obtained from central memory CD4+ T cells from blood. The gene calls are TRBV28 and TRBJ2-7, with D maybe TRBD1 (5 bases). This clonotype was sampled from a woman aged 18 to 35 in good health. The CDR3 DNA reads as TGTGCCAGCAGTTCCCAGGCGACAGCTCCCTTTCCCTACGAGCAGTACGTC. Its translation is CASSSQATAPFPYEQYV.